The 10 T cell receptor beta chains listed next were all sequenced from one sample in a study of CD8 T cells in ankylosing spondylitis. TCRdb independently ran MiXCR on the 5' RACE reads; one entry per CDR3 protein. The sample includes 35,000 or so distinct CDR3 sequences, 15% to 20% of them seen just once. The sequencing input was blood. The receptors originated from a male donor with ankylosing spondylitis or in good health (not recorded which).

This clonotype was seen a few times. The V and J genes are TRBV3-1 and TRBJ2-1; 9 bases match TRBD2. The V and J ends lost 1 base and 6 bases, in that order; junction bases with no gene match: 7. The CDR3 has 16 residues. In germline, CDR1 is LGHDT, CDR2 YNNKEL (reference sequence). The CDR3 loop is CASSQGLAGTTNEQFF. The CDR3 nucleotides read TGTGCCAGCAGCCAAGGTCTAGCGGGAACGACCAATGAGCAGTTCTTC.

This clonotype was observed many times. This chain joins TRBV12-3 or TRBV12-4 and TRBJ2-1; the match to TRBD1 covers 9 bases. V gave up 4 bases and J gave up 8 bases; unmatched junction bases: 6. CDR3 length: 14 amino acids. The CDR3 DNA sequence: TGTGCCAGCAGTTCCGGGACAGGGAACGATGAGCAGTTCTTC. Translated, it gives CASSSGTGNDEQFF.

This clonotype was seen more than once but under ten times. V is TRBV27 and J is TRBJ1-1; D may be TRBD1 (5 bases). The V gene's germline CDR1 is MNHEY and CDR2 SMNVEV (reference sequence). With 6 bases removed from V and 0 bases from J, the gap between germline ends came to 14 bases. The CDR3 is 15 residues long. CDR3 DNA sequence: TGTGCCAGCAGAACCCTCAGGGCCCTGAACACTGAAGCTTTCTTT. Its protein is CASRTLRALNTEAFF.

The CDR3, as DNA: TGCGCCAGCAGCTTAGTAATTGACAGGAGAAATGAGCAGTTCTTC. Translating it yields CASSLVIDRRNEQFF. The V gene is TRBV5-1, the J gene TRBJ2-1, with a tentative D call TRBD1 (6 bases). The CDR3 is 15 residues long. The ends were cut back, 2 bases at V and 7 bases at J, with 16 bases in the middle. Germline loops: CDR1 SGHRS, CDR2 YFSETQ. The complete variable domain, with remaining parts taken from reference TRBV5-1 and TRBJ2-1, reads KAGVTQTPRYLIKTRGQQVTLSCSPISGHRSVSWYQQTPGQGLQFLFEYFSETQRNKGNFPGRFSGRQFSNSRSEMNVSTLELGDSALYLCASSLVIDRRNEQFFGPGTRLTVL.

This sequence joins TRBV24-1 and TRBJ2-7; unclear D gene. This CDR3 spans 12 amino acids. V was cut by 3 bases and J by 4 bases, with 6 bases left in between. CDR1 and CDR2 (germline): KGHDR, SFDVKD. This CDR3 reads CATSDQIYEQYV. CDR3 coding DNA: TGTGCCACCAGTGATCAGATATACGAGCAGTACGTC.

This clonotype has only a few counts. This chain links TRBV5-5 with TRBJ2-2; weak D call: TRBD2 (7 bases). The CDR3 sequence is 13 residues long. V dropped 6 bases and J dropped 3 bases, with 9 bases sitting between them. CDR1 and CDR2 from the germline V gene are SGHKS and YYEKEE (reference sequence). CDR3 sequence reads: CASIGGHTGELFF. For the CDR3, the DNA is TGTGCCAGCATCGGGGGGCACACCGGGGAGCTGTTTTTT.

The CDR3 region has the DNA TGTGCCAGCAGTTTGGGGCAGGGCAAGGCAGATACGCAGTATTTT. The encoded protein is CASSLGQGKADTQYF. V and J are TRBV12-3 or TRBV12-4 and TRBJ2-3, with a possible D match to TRBD1 (5 bases). This CDR3 is 15 amino acids long. V shed 3 bases and J shed 4 bases, with 14 bases lying between them.

The chain links TRBV29-1 to TRBJ2-2; D is possibly TRBD1 or TRBD2 (5 bases each). V lost 8 bases and J lost 5, with 15 bases in between. Germline loops: CDR1 SQVTM, CDR2 ANQGSEA. The CDR3 totals 13 residues. The CDR3 nucleotides are TGCAGCTCCCGACGTGGGGGTACCGGGGAGCTGTTTTTT. Protein: CSSRRGGTGELFF.

The chain recombines TRBV20-1 with TRBJ2-1; 11 bases are a match to TRBD2. The V gene end was trimmed by 2 bases and the J gene end by 6 bases; junction bases not matched to a gene: 3. Germline lookup yields CDR1 DFQATT and CDR2 SNEGSKA (reference sequence). The CDR3 is made up of 14 amino acids. CDR3 DNA sequence: TGCAGTGCTAGACTAGCGGGAGGAGTCAATGAGCAGTTCTTC. This sequence encodes CSARLAGGVNEQFF.

This clonotype was detected a few times. The gene calls are TRBV29-1 and TRBJ2-6, with D possibly TRBD1 on 6 matching bases. The CDR3 sequence is 13 residues long. Deletions cut 5 bases from V and 1 base from J, with 6 bases between. Germline loops: CDR1 SQVTM, CDR2 ANQGSEA. CDR3 sequence reads: CSVQGSGANVLTF. For the CDR3, the DNA is TGCAGCGTTCAGGGGTCTGGGGCCAACGTCCTGACTTTC.